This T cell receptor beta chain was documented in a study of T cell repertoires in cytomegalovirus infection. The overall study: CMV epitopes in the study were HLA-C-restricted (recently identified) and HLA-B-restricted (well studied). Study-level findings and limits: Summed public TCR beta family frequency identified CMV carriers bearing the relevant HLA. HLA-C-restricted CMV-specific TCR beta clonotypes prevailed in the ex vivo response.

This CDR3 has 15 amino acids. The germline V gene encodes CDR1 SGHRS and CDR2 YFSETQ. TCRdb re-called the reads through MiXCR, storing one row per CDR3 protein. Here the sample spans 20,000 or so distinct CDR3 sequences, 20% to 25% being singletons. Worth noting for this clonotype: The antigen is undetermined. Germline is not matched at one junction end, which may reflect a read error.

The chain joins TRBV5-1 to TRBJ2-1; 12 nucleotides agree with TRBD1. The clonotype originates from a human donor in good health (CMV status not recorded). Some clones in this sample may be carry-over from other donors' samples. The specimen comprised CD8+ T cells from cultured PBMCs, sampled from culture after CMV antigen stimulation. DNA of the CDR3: TGCGCCAGCAGCGCGGGACAGGGGGCTTACAGTGAGCAGTTCTTC. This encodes CASSAGQGAYSEQFF.